The next 26 T cell receptor beta chains were all read from a single sample in a study of blood T cell repertoires in COVID-19. Measured with immunoSEQ multiplex PCR; TCRdb has only the in-frame clones, and not every one. The sample carries hundreds of thousands of clones, roughly nine tenths recorded once. The sequenced sample consisted of peripheral blood. These receptors came from a man younger than 30 with COVID-19, enrolled during active disease.

The chain couples TRBV3-1 (or the pseudogene TRBV3-2) to TRBJ1-3; D gene ambiguous. The V gene's germline CDR1 is LGHDT and CDR2 YNNKEL (reference sequence). The ends were cut back, 8 bases at V and 0 bases at J, with 11 bases in the middle. The CDR3 is 14 residues long. This CDR3 reads CASRFSVSGNTIYF. The DNA of the CDR3 is TGTGCCAGCCGATTTTCAGTCTCTGGAAACACCATATATTTT.

The chain carries TRBV23-1 and TRBJ2-7; perhaps TRBD1 as D (5 bases). TRBV23-1 is labeled an ORF, and its function is uncertain. This CDR3 contains 13 residues. Trimming took 6 bases from V and 4 from J, leaving 13 bases between them. The DNA for the CDR3 is TGCGCCAGCAGACAGGAGACCCGATACGAGCAGTACTTC. Translation: CASRQETRYEQYF.

This chain joins TRBV7-2 and TRBJ1-4; D may be TRBD1 (5 bases). This CDR3 is built from 15 residues. Trimming removed 5 bases from V and 8 bases from J, with 18 bases in between. Germline loops: CDR1 SGHTA, CDR2 FQGNSA. CDR3 region: CASSSRTTAGEKLFF. The CDR3 DNA is TGTGCCAGCAGCAGCCGGACAACAGCCGGGGAAAAACTGTTTTTT.

As to this clone: The identical CDR3 is also encoded by other nucleotide sequences in the sample. The chain couples TRBV7-9 to TRBJ2-2; the D is unclear. This CDR3 spans 13 amino acids. V dropped 5 bases and J dropped 6 bases, with 10 bases sitting between them. CDR1 is SEHNR and CDR2 is FQNEAQ in the germline V gene (reference sequence). The CDR3 DNA reads TGTGCCAGCAGCCTCTCCTCGGCCGGGGAGCTGTTTTTT. Its translation: CASSLSSAGELFF.

This clone showed up just once. The V and J genes are TRBV11-2 and TRBJ2-7, with 9 bases matching TRBD1. This CDR3 is built from 16 residues. V dropped 1 base and J dropped 4; count of bases not matched to a gene: 8. CDR1 is SGHAT, CDR2 FQNNGV, per germline. The CDR3 nucleotides read TGTGCCAGCAGCTTAGTCTCCGGGACAGGGAAATACGAGCAGTACTTC. Translation: CASSLVSGTGKYEQYF. Filled out from reference TRBV11-2 and TRBJ2-7, the complete variable domain reads EAGVAQSPRYKIIEKRQSVAFWCNPISGHATLYWYQQILGQGPKLLIQFQNNGVVDDSQLPKDRFSAERLKGVDSTLKIQPAKLEDSAVYLCASSLVSGTGKYEQYFGPGTRLTVT.

This rearrangement joins TRBV5-1 to TRBJ2-3, with 9 bases matching TRBD1. The CDR3 spans 18 residues. Per germline, CDR1 SGHRS and CDR2 YFSETQ. Losses at the gene ends were 1 base for V and 0 bases for J; bases not matched to a gene: 9. CDR3 sequence: CASSLKSTGGSSTDTQYF. CDR3 coding DNA: TGCGCCAGCAGCTTGAAATCTACAGGGGGCAGTAGCACAGATACGCAGTATTTT. Supplemented by reference TRBV5-1 and TRBJ2-3, the full variable domain reads KAGVTQTPRYLIKTRGQQVTLSCSPISGHRSVSWYQQTPGQGLQFLFEYFSETQRNKGNFPGRFSGRQFSNSRSEMNVSTLELGDSALYLCASSLKSTGGSSTDTQYFGPGTRLTVL.

The rearrangement uses TRBV4-1 and TRBJ1-2; a weak D match, TRBD1 (5 bases). V lost 1 base to trimming and J lost 1 base, with 19 bases between them. CDR1 is MGHRA and CDR2 is YSYEKL in the germline V gene. The CDR3 spans 18 residues. CDR3 in DNA: TGCGCCAGCAGCCAAGCGTCCGGCAGGGCTTTTTTTAACTATGGCTACACCTTC. Its translation is CASSQASGRAFFNYGYTF.

The chain links TRBV12-3 or TRBV12-4 to TRBJ2-1; tentative D call: TRBD1 (5 bases). This CDR3 has 13 residues. V lost 2 bases, J lost 6 bases, and 8 bases lay in between. The CDR3 DNA is TGTGCCAGCAGTTTAATCAGGGTCAATGAGCAGTTCTTC. It yields the protein CASSLIRVNEQFF.

The chain combines TRBV19 with TRBJ1-5; weak D call: TRBD1 (5 bases). Trimming stripped 1 base from V and 3 bases from J, with 10 bases between. CDR1 is LNHDA and CDR2 is SQIVND in the germline V gene (reference sequence). This CDR3 contains 15 residues. CDR3 region: CASSIVGTINQPQHF. CDR3 nucleotides: TGTGCCAGTAGTATAGTTGGGACTATCAATCAGCCCCAGCATTTT.

V usage is TRBV19 and J usage is TRBJ2-2, with D possibly being TRBD1 (6 bases). Trimming took 7 bases from V and 7 from J, leaving 16 bases between them. Per the germline V gene, CDR1 is LNHDA and CDR2 is SQIVND (reference sequence). The CDR3 totals 14 residues. This CDR3 is CASTDYRVNGELFF. The CDR3 DNA sequence: TGTGCCAGTACCGATTACAGGGTCAACGGGGAGCTGTTTTTT.

The chain carries TRBV20-1 and TRBJ2-2, with 8 bases lining up with TRBD2. The V gene's germline CDR1 is DFQATT and CDR2 SNEGSKA (reference sequence). The ends lost 3 bases at V and 7 bases at J; junction bases unmatched: 4. CDR3 length equals 13 residues. The CDR3: CSASKLAVGELFF. The CDR3 nucleotides are TGCAGTGCTAGTAAACTAGCGGTCGGGGAGCTGTTTTTT.

Concerning this clone: The sample carries other DNA sequences with the same CDR3. This chain uses TRBV27 with TRBJ1-5; D call uncertain. Trimming pared 2 bases from V and 2 bases from J, leaving 4 bases between. This CDR3 contains 13 residues. Germline-derived CDR1 and CDR2 are MNHEY and SMNVEV (reference sequence). CDR3 protein: CASSLQGNQPQHF. The CDR3 nucleotides are TGTGCCAGCAGTTTACAGGGCAATCAGCCCCAGCATTTT.

The rearrangement links TRBV5-1 to TRBJ2-5, with 8 bases fitting TRBD2. CDR1 is SGHRS, CDR2 YFSETQ, per germline. The CDR3 has 16 residues. The junction had 7 bases not matched to a gene; V was cut back by 1 base and J by 2 bases. This chain's CDR3 is CASSLTSGGGQETQYF. The CDR3 DNA follows: TGCGCCAGCAGCTTGACTAGCGGAGGGGGGCAAGAGACCCAGTACTTC.

V is TRBV2 and J is TRBJ1-6; 9 bases are a match to TRBD1. CDR3 length equals 15 residues. J lost 9 bases, V lost 6 bases, and 9 bases had no gene match. Germline V lookup: CDR1 SNHLY, CDR2 FYNNEI. The CDR3 loop reads CASRLLTGGGSPLHF. CDR3 nucleotide sequence: TGTGCCAGCAGGCTCTTAACAGGGGGCGGTTCACCCCTCCACTTT.

The chain recombines TRBV6-2 or TRBV6-3 with TRBJ2-1, with 9 bases aligning to TRBD2. The CDR3 spans 17 residues. V dropped 2 bases and J dropped 6; count of bases not matched to a gene: 11. The V gene's germline CDR1 is MNHEY and CDR2 SVGEGT. The CDR3 bases are TGTGCCAGCAGTTACCCCCCAGTAGCGGGGGTCCCCAATGAGCAGTTCTTC. As protein: CASSYPPVAGVPNEQFF.

The V call is TRBV6-5, the J call TRBJ2-2; 8 positions agree with TRBD2. Germline-derived CDR1 and CDR2 are MNHEY and SVGAGI. This CDR3 has 14 amino acids. V lost 10 bases to trimming and J lost 6 bases; unmatched junction nucleotides: 10. The CDR3 reads CATDHGGGPGELFF. For the CDR3, the DNA is TGTGCCACGGACCACGGCGGGGGGCCCGGGGAGCTGTTTTTT.

The chain combines TRBV7-9 with TRBJ2-1; 9 bases fit TRBD2. This CDR3 region has 15 residues. CDR1 is SEHNR and CDR2 is FQNEAQ in the germline V gene (reference sequence). Germline trimming cut 1 base from V and 9 bases from J; bases unmatched to any gene: 7. The CDR3: CASSLGGGLAAEQFF. The CDR3 DNA is TGTGCCAGCAGCTTAGGGGGGGGACTAGCTGCTGAGCAGTTCTTC.

The J gene is TRBJ1-2, the V gene TRBV2; the D gene is possibly TRBD1 (5 bases). The V gene's germline CDR1 is SNHLY and CDR2 FYNNEI. The CDR3 runs to 13 residues. Trimming stripped 6 bases from V and 3 bases from J, with 11 bases between. CDR3 sequence: CASSPRGYYGYTF. The CDR3 coding sequence is TGTGCCAGCAGCCCTAGGGGATACTATGGCTACACCTTC.

V usage is TRBV5-1 and J usage is TRBJ2-7; D is possibly TRBD2 (5 bases). In germline, CDR1 is SGHRS, CDR2 YFSETQ. This CDR3 is 13 amino acids long. Trimming shortened V by 0 bases and J by 7 bases, and 11 bases separated the two germline ends. The CDR3 nucleotides are TGCGCCAGCAGCTTGGCGGGCCCGGGGGAGCAGTACTTC. It yields the protein CASSLAGPGEQYF.

This clone was recorded a few times. The V call is TRBV12-3 or TRBV12-4, the J call TRBJ2-1, with a possible D match to TRBD1 (6 bases). The length of the CDR3 is 13 residues. Trimming took off 4 bases at V and 7 bases at J, with 11 bases between the two ends. The CDR3 DNA reads as TGTGCCAGCAGTTGGTCAGGGGTAAATGAGCAGTTCTTC. The encoded protein is CASSWSGVNEQFF.

The J gene is TRBJ2-5, the V gene TRBV9, with a weak D call TRBD2 (5 bases). Germline-derived CDR1 and CDR2 are SGDLS and YYNGEE. The CDR3 runs to 13 residues. Between the trimmed V and J ends, which lost 4 bases and 5 bases, there was a span of 12 bases. Here the CDR3 reads CASSLSSAETQYF. Written as DNA, the CDR3 is TGTGCCAGCAGCCTTAGTAGCGCCGAGACCCAGTACTTC.

The V gene is TRBV29-1, the J gene TRBJ2-1; D is undetermined. This CDR3 comprises 12 residues. The germline gives CDR1 SQVTM, CDR2 ANQGSEA. V was cut by 8 bases and J by 0 bases, with 8 bases left in between. CDR3 protein: CSSRSSYNEQFF. DNA for the CDR3: TGCAGCAGTAGGAGCTCCTACAATGAGCAGTTCTTC.

The CDR3 protein is CASSLNGIALTNTDTQYF. CDR3 DNA: TGCGCCAGCAGCTTGAATGGTATTGCCCTTACTAACACAGATACGCAGTATTTT. The V gene is TRBV5-1, the J gene TRBJ2-3; D not resolved. V shed 1 base and J shed 2 bases, with 20 bases lying between them. Germline V gene sequence: CDR1 SGHRS, CDR2 YFSETQ. The CDR3 totals 18 residues.

The genes are TRBV4-1 and TRBJ2-1, with D maybe TRBD2 (6 bases). With 6 bases removed from V and 9 bases from J, the gap between germline ends came to 18 bases. This CDR3 spans 14 amino acids. Germline V gene lookup returns CDR1 MGHRA and CDR2 YSYEKL. The CDR3 sequence is CASRDPKGRGEQFF. Here the CDR3 DNA reads TGCGCCAGCAGGGACCCAAAGGGGCGGGGTGAGCAGTTCTTC.

This chain uses TRBV11-1 with TRBJ1-1, with TRBD1 matching 7 bases. Trimming removed 1 base from V and 3 bases from J; junction bases left unmatched: 2. Germline CDR1 SGHAT, CDR2 FQDESV (reference sequence). CDR3 length equals 14 residues. DNA for the CDR3: TGTGCCAGCAGCTTAGATGACAGGGACACTGAAGCTTTCTTT. This gives the protein CASSLDDRDTEAFF.

The chain joins TRBV2 to TRBJ2-1; D is ambiguous. CDR1 is SNHLY, CDR2 FYNNEI, per germline. V was pared by 10 bases and J by 8 bases, with 9 bases between. There are 10 residues in the CDR3. The CDR3 is CATRVDEQFF. CDR3 in DNA: TGTGCCACAAGAGTCGATGAGCAGTTCTTC.